The rows below give T cell receptor beta chains drawn from one sample of a study of Graves' ophthalmopathy and Graves' hyperthyroidism. TCRdb called the multiplex PCR reads again in MiXCR, with one record for every CDR3 protein. The sample includes 740,000 or so distinct CDR3 sequences, approximately 40% of them seen just once. Source material: peripheral blood. The receptors were gathered from an adult man with Graves' ophthalmopathy. Both conserved end residues are part of each CDR3. A D gene is named only where the DNA matches it firmly. Not all rows give a size; the values are once, few, many and, for expanded clones, a class.

>.|13|TRBJ1-5|TRBV24-1|.
CATSDQRGQPQHF
TGTGCCACCAGTGACCAGAGAGGTCAGCCCCAGCATTTT
>.|13|TRBJ1-5|TRBV24-1|TRBD1
CATSDLDRRPHFF
TGTGCCACCAGTGACCTGGACAGGAGGCCCCATTTTTTT
>many|15|TRBJ1-6|TRBV11-2|.
CASSLDSSYNSPLHF
TGTGCCAGCAGCTTAGACAGCTCCTATAATTCACCCCTCCACTTT
>.|13|TRBJ1-2|TRBV10-3|.
CAISAWTDYGYTF
TGTGCCATCAGTGCCTGGACAGACTATGGCTACACCTTC
>few|15|TRBJ2-5|TRBV7-9|.
CASSLNGGRQETQYF
TGTGCCAGCAGCTTAAACGGGGGGCGCCAAGAGACCCAGTACTTC
>.|16|TRBJ2-2|TRBV4-3|TRBD2
CASSQASGSRTGELFF
TGCGCCAGCAGCCAGGCTAGCGGGAGTCGGACCGGGGAGCTGTTTTTT
>.|12|TRBJ1-1|TRBV6-5|.
CASSYRQSEAFF
TGTGCCAGCAGTTACAGGCAGTCTGAAGCTTTCTTT
>.|15|TRBJ1-4|TRBV25-1|TRBD1
CASSEDRAGAGKLFF
TGTGCCAGCAGTGAGGACAGGGCGGGGGCGGGAAAACTGTTTTTT
>.|19|TRBJ2-7|TRBV12-3/TRBV12-4|.
CASSLSGLPDSQGSYEQYF
TGTGCCAGCAGTTTATCGGGTCTTCCCGACTCCCAGGGCTCCTACGAGCAGTACTTC
>.|11|TRBJ1-1|TRBV29-1|.
CSVEVGSEAFF
TGCAGCGTTGAAGTGGGCAGTGAAGCTTTCTTT
>.|14|TRBJ2-5|TRBV10-3|.
CAIRLGRLPETQYF
TGTGCCATCAGGTTAGGGCGCTTGCCAGAGACCCAGTACTTC
>many|14|TRBJ1-4|TRBV2|.
CASSAGATNEKLFF
TGTGCCAGCAGCGCAGGGGCAACTAATGAAAAACTGTTTTTT
>.|16|TRBJ2-5|TRBV29-1|.
CSASHRRAAGGETQYF
TGCAGCGCTTCACATCGACGGGCAGCAGGTGGGGAGACCCAGTACTTC
>many|13|TRBJ1-6|TRBV20-1|.
CSAGWTVDSPLHF
TGCAGTGCTGGATGGACAGTTGATTCACCCCTCCACTTT
>.|15|TRBJ2-6|TRBV10-3|TRBD2
CAIRYLADGANVLTF
TGTGCCATCAGGTATCTAGCGGATGGGGCCAACGTCCTGACTTTC
>once|15|TRBJ1-1|TRBV25-1|TRBD1
CAWSLRTGGNTEAFF
TGTGCCTGGAGCTTAAGGACAGGGGGGAACACTGAAGCTTTCTTT
>few|12|TRBJ1-1|TRBV2|.
CASSNRDGEAFF
TGTGCCAGCAGTAACCGGGACGGTGAAGCTTTCTTT
>.|10|TRBJ1-1|TRBV25-1|.
CATANTEAFF
TGTGCCACCGCGAACACTGAAGCTTTCTTT
>.|14|TRBJ1-1|TRBV6-6|.
CASIMDDKNTEAFF
TGTGCCAGCATTATGGACGACAAGAACACTGAAGCTTTCTTT
>.|13|TRBJ1-1|TRBV6-4|TRBD1
CASSTDRVSEAFF
TGTGCCAGCAGTACAGACAGGGTTAGTGAAGCTTTCTTT
>.|12|TRBJ1-1|TRBV24-1|.
CATSEGARGAFF
TGTGCCACCAGTGAGGGGGCGCGGGGTGCTTTCTTT
>.|16|TRBJ1-2|TRBV7-9|.
CASSLAWDSLGDGYTF
TGTGCCAGCAGCTTAGCATGGGACTCTCTAGGAGATGGCTACACCTTC
>few|12|TRBJ2-7|TRBV27|.
CASIRLDYEQYF
TGTGCCAGCATTAGACTGGACTACGAGCAGTACTTC
>.|14|TRBJ1-1|TRBV12-3/TRBV12-4|.
CASSPQTGWTEAFF
TGTGCCAGCAGCCCCCAAACAGGGTGGACTGAAGCTTTCTTT
>many|15|TRBJ2-7|TRBV25-1|.
CASSEYKQGRGEQYF
TGTGCCAGCAGTGAATATAAACAGGGAAGGGGCGAGCAGTACTTC
>.|13|TRBJ2-7|TRBV10-2|.
CASRRDHGVEQYF
TGCGCCAGCAGAAGGGACCACGGGGTTGAGCAGTACTTC
>few|11|TRBJ2-7|TRBV20-1|.
CSARGYSEQYF
TGCAGTGCTAGAGGGTATAGCGAGCAGTACTTC
>.|19|TRBJ2-2|TRBV6-5|.
CASSWGISHIVANTGELFF
TGTGCCAGCAGTTGGGGGATTTCACACATCGTAGCGAACACCGGGGAGCTGTTTTTT
>.|13|TRBJ1-2|TRBV5-4|.
CASSLETVYGYTF
TGTGCCAGCAGCTTAGAGACAGTCTATGGCTACACCTTC
>.|15|TRBJ2-7|TRBV19|.
CASSQMGGAVYEQYF
TGTGCCAGTAGCCAAATGGGGGGCGCGGTCTACGAGCAGTACTTC
>.|14|TRBJ2-5|TRBV7-9|.
CASSLIAAGETQYF
TGTGCCAGCAGCTTAATAGCCGCGGGTGAGACCCAGTACTTC
>many|14|TRBJ1-2|TRBV5-6|TRBD1
CASSLEGQGYGYTF
TGTGCCAGCAGCTTGGAGGGACAGGGTTATGGCTACACCTTC
>few|16|TRBJ1-5|TRBV14|TRBD1
CASSQDLRTGDQPQHF
TGTGCCAGCAGCCAAGACCTCCGGACAGGGGATCAGCCCCAGCATTTT
>few|14|TRBJ1-1|TRBV7-9|.
CASSLFQGIGEAFF
TGTGCCAGCAGCTTATTTCAGGGGATAGGTGAAGCTTTCTTT
>many|15|TRBJ1-6|TRBV7-8|.
CASSLEGTANSPLHF
TGTGCCAGCAGCTTAGAAGGGACGGCAAATTCACCCCTCCACTTT
>.|15|TRBJ2-7|TRBV7-2|.
CASSKTEKLDYEQYF
TGTGCCAGCAGCAAGACGGAAAAACTAGACTACGAGCAGTACTTC
>.|13|TRBJ2-7|TRBV7-2|.
CASSPGRYNEQYF
TGTGCCAGCAGCCCCGGACGATACAATGAGCAGTACTTC
>many|11|TRBJ2-7|TRBV10-3|.
CAISEGVEQYF
TGTGCCATCAGTGAGGGGGTCGAGCAGTACTTC
>few|12|TRBJ2-7|TRBV29-1|TRBD1
CSVMGTAYEQYF
TGCAGCGTTATGGGGACAGCCTACGAGCAGTACTTC
>.|15|TRBJ1-5|TRBV24-1|.
CASSYSDPLNQPQHF
TGTGCCAGCAGTTACTCGGACCCTTTAAATCAGCCCCAGCATTTT
>.|15|TRBJ1-2|TRBV15|.
CATSRGTAFLSGYTF
TGTGCCACCAGCAGAGGGACAGCCTTTCTATCGGGCTACACCTTC
>many|12|TRBJ2-7|TRBV7-2|.
CASSRNSYEQYF
TGTGCCAGCAGCCGAAACTCCTACGAGCAGTACTTC
>.|15|TRBJ2-5|TRBV7-2|TRBD1
CASSLTGADNQPQYF
TGTGCCAGCAGCCTGACAGGGGCCGACAATCAGCCCCAGTACTTC
>many|14|TRBJ2-5|TRBV6-7|.
CASRPQIPEETQYF
TGTGCCAGCCGCCCCCAAATTCCGGAAGAGACCCAGTACTTC
>few|14|TRBJ1-1|TRBV19|.
CASNPREGHTKAFF
TGTGCCAGTAACCCTCGAGAAGGGCACACTAAAGCTTTCTTT
>few|13|TRBJ2-5|TRBV19|.
CASRGTTQETQYF
TGTGCCAGTAGGGGGACAACCCAAGAGACCCAGTACTTC
>.|14|TRBJ1-5|TRBV2|TRBD1
CAWSTGQGGQPQHF
TGTGCCTGGAGTACGGGACAGGGGGGTCAGCCCCAGCATTTT
>many|15|TRBJ2-7|TRBV7-2|.
CASSLVPGAAYEQYF
TGTGCCAGCAGCTTAGTGCCCGGAGCAGCCTACGAGCAGTACTTC
>.|16|TRBJ1-2|TRBV12-3/TRBV12-4|.
CASRSHHTQGNYGYTF
TGTGCCAGCAGAAGCCATCATACCCAGGGCAACTATGGCTACACCTTC
>few|11|TRBJ2-7|TRBV20-1|TRBD1
CSAHRGSEQYF
TGCAGTGCCCACAGGGGAAGCGAGCAGTACTTC
>few|18|TRBJ2-6|TRBV7-9|TRBD1
CASSQRDRVISGANVLTF
TGCGCCAGCAGCCAGCGGGACAGGGTGATCTCTGGGGCCAACGTCCTGACTTTC
>few|14|TRBJ1-5|TRBV20-1|.
CSARDSGAGQPQHF
TGCAGTGCTAGAGACTCAGGGGCGGGTCAGCCCCAGCATTTT
>.|16|TRBJ2-2|TRBV9|.
CASSVDGASNTGELFF
TGTGCCAGCAGCGTAGATGGAGCCTCTAACACCGGGGAGCTGTTTTTT
>few|13|TRBJ1-5|TRBV20-1|TRBD1
CSARTGGGQPQHF
TGCAGTGCTAGGACAGGGGGAGGTCAGCCCCAGCATTTT
>.|14|TRBJ2-5|TRBV20-1|TRBD2
CSARVGTSEETQYF
TGCAGTGCTAGAGTCGGGACTAGTGAAGAGACCCAGTACTTC
>few|14|TRBJ1-1|TRBV6-5|TRBD1
CASSQTGGETEAFF
TGTGCCAGCAGTCAGACAGGGGGGGAAACTGAAGCTTTCTTT
>.|17|TRBJ2-5|TRBV13|TRBD1
CASSLRSGQGYQETQYF
TGTGCCAGCAGCCTACGATCGGGACAGGGTTACCAAGAGACCCAGTACTTC
>few|15|TRBJ1-1|TRBV6-5|.
CASSSARMRDTEAFF
TGTGCCAGCAGTTCTGCCCGAATGAGGGACACTGAAGCTTTCTTT
>.|15|TRBJ2-3|TRBV2|.
CASSGDYGGPDTQYF
TGTGCCAGCAGCGGGGATTATGGGGGGCCAGATACGCAGTATTTT